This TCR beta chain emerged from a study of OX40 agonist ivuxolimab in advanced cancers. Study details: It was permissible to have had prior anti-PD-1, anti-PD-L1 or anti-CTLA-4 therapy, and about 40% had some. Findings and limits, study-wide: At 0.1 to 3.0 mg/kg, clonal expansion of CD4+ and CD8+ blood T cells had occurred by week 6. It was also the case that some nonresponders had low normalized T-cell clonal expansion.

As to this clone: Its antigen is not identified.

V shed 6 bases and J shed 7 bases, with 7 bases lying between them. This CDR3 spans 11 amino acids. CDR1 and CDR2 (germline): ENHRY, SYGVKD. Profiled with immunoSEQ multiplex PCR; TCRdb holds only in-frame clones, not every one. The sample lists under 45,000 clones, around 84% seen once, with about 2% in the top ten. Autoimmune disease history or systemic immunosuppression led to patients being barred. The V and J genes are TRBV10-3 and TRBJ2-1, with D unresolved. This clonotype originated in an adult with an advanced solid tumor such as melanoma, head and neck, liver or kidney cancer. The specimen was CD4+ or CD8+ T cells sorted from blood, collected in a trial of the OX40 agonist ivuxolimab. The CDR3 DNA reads TGTGCCATCAGAAAGGAAAATGAGCAGTTCTTC. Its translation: CAIRKENEQFF.